A selection of T cell receptor beta chains follows, all from one sample in a study of lymphopenia after photon versus proton radiotherapy. The assay was immunoSEQ multiplex PCR, and TCRdb's table has in-frame clones only and misses some. Seen here are 150,000 to 200,000 clones, less than 90% observed once, and the top ten hold approximately 4.8%. Sequenced here: peripheral blood, sampled from a patient treated with photon-based radiotherapy. All receptors come from a man between 45 and 60 years old with gastric cancer. Both conserved end residues are part of each CDR3. D genes are given only for firm matches. Where a row states a size, it is once, few, many or the class of an expanded clone; other rows omit it.

>.|.|TRBJ1-5|14|TRBV6-6
TGTGCCAGCAGTTACTACGTTAGCAATCAGCCCCAGCATTTT
CASSYYVSNQPQHF
>.|.|TRBJ1-1|13|TRBV19
TGTGCCAGTGCCAACCGGGACGGAGTTTATACTTTCTTT
CASANRDGVYTFF
>TRBD1|once|TRBJ1-1|14|TRBV6-1
TGTGCCAGCAGGGACAGGGGACTTAACACTGAAGCTTTCTTT
CASRDRGLNTEAFF
>TRBD2|.|TRBJ2-1|13|TRBV27
TGTGCCAGCAGTACCATCCTAGCGGGCGAGCAGTTCTTC
CASSTILAGEQFF
>TRBD2|.|TRBJ2-1|19|TRBV12-5
TGTGCTAGTGGTTTATCGGGACTAGCGGAAACCTTGTTTTACAATGAGCAGTTCTTC
CASGLSGLAETLFYNEQFF
>.|once|TRBJ2-7|14|TRBV18
TGTGCCAGCTCACCAGGGCGGGGTCGGTACGAGCAGTACTTC
CASSPGRGRYEQYF
>.|.|TRBJ2-7|13|TRBV9
TGTGCCAGCAGCGTAGATGACGCTCGCGAGCAGTACTTC
CASSVDDAREQYF
>.|.|TRBJ2-1|15|TRBV7-3
TGTGCCAGCAGCCCGGCGGCGGGCCCCTACAATGAGCAGTTCTTC
CASSPAAGPYNEQFF
>TRBD1|.|TRBJ1-1|14|TRBV7-2
TGTGCCAGCAGACAGGGGGCGCTGAACACTGAAGCTTTCTTT
CASRQGALNTEAFF
>TRBD1|.|TRBJ2-7|13|TRBV28
TGTGCCAGCAGCGGAAACAGGGGCCTAGGGCAGTACTTC
CASSGNRGLGQYF
>.|.|TRBJ1-1|14|TRBV6-5
TGTGCCAGCAGTTACGGTGGGCCATCGGGTGAAGCTTTCTTT
CASSYGGPSGEAFF
>TRBD1|once|TRBJ1-2|15|TRBV7-9
TGTGCCAGCAGCCCACCAGGACAGGAGGACTATGGCTACACCTTC
CASSPPGQEDYGYTF
>.|.|TRBJ2-6|12|TRBV5-6
TGTGCCAGCAGCTTGGGAGACAACGTCCTGACTTTC
CASSLGDNVLTF
>TRBD1|.|TRBJ2-1|15|TRBV7-2
TGTGCCAGCAGCTTAGGGCAGGGGGCTGGGTATGAGCAGTTCTTC
CASSLGQGAGYEQFF
>.|once|TRBJ2-7|15|TRBV11-2
TGTGCCAGCAGCTTAGCCCCCGACACCCTTTACGAGCAGTACTTC
CASSLAPDTLYEQYF
>TRBD1|.|TRBJ1-2|12|TRBV28
TGTGCCAGCAAGGAACAGGGGGATGGCTACACCTTC
CASKEQGDGYTF
>TRBD2|.|TRBJ2-2|15|TRBV19
TGTGCCAGTAGTATTTCTAGCGGTAACACCGGGGAGCTGTTTTTT
CASSISSGNTGELFF
>.|once|TRBJ1-3|14|TRBV6-6
TGTGCCAGCAGTTCGGCGTACTCTGGAAACACCATATATTTT
CASSSAYSGNTIYF
>.|.|TRBJ2-5|15|TRBV10-1
TGCGCCAGCAGTGGTCGGGGTGGCAGCCAAGAGACCCAGTACTTC
CASSGRGGSQETQYF
>TRBD2|few|TRBJ2-1|14|TRBV10-2
TGCGCCAGCAGAAGCGGGAGAGGTCGGAATGAGCAGTTCTTC
CASRSGRGRNEQFF
>TRBD1|.|TRBJ2-5|16|TRBV6-5
TGTGCCAGCAGTTACTCCGGGACAGGGATTGGGGAGACCCAGTACTTC
CASSYSGTGIGETQYF
>TRBD2|.|TRBJ2-2|17|TRBV4-1
TGCGCCAGCAGCCAACCGGTAGCGGGAGGACGAACCGGGGAGCTGTTTTTT
CASSQPVAGGRTGELFF
>TRBD1|once|TRBJ1-1|15|TRBV6-5
TGTGCCAGCAGTTCACCACAGGGGGCGAACACTGAAGCTTTCTTT
CASSSPQGANTEAFF
>TRBD1|.|TRBJ2-5|15|TRBV5-1
TGCGCCAGCAGGATGACAGGGGGCGCGGTTGAGACCCAGTACTTC
CASRMTGGAVETQYF
>.|.|TRBJ1-1|16|TRBV18
TGTGCCAGCTCACCGGATACAGGGAGAGGCACCACTGAAGCTTTCTTT
CASSPDTGRGTTEAFF
>.|.|TRBJ2-5|13|TRBV2
TGTGCCAGCAGTGAACGCCCAAGGGAGACCCAGTACTTC
CASSERPRETQYF
>.|.|TRBJ1-4|16|TRBV4-1
TGCGCCAGCAGCCAAGAAAGTACCTTCATCGGGGAAAAACTGTTTTTT
CASSQESTFIGEKLFF
>TRBD2|.|TRBJ2-5|16|TRBV2
TGTGCCAGCAGTAGGGGACTAGCGGGAGTAGGGGAGACCCAGTACTTC
CASSRGLAGVGETQYF
>TRBD2|.|TRBJ2-7|17|TRBV10-1
TGCGCCAGCAGTATGAGAACGGCGGGGGGGCGTCGGTACGAGCAGTACTTC
CASSMRTAGGRRYEQYF
>TRBD2|.|TRBJ2-5|18|TRBV12-5
TGTGCTAGTGGTTTGGTACTCGGCGGGCCCCGGGGGGAAGAGACCCAGTACTTC
CASGLVLGGPRGEETQYF
>TRBD1|.|TRBJ1-4|15|TRBV13
TGTGCCAGCAGCTTGCAGGGGGGGTCTAATGAAAAACTGTTTTTT
CASSLQGGSNEKLFF
>TRBD2|.|TRBJ2-1|15|TRBV7-9
TGTGCCAGCAGCTTAGTAGCTAGCGGGTACAATGAGCAGTTCTTC
CASSLVASGYNEQFF
>.|.|TRBJ1-5|16|TRBV6-1
TGTGCCAGCAGTGAAGACAGACAGGCGAGCAATCAGCCCCAGCATTTT
CASSEDRQASNQPQHF
>.|few|TRBJ1-3|13|TRBV19
TGTGCCAGTAGTCCTAACTCTGGAAACACCATATATTTT
CASSPNSGNTIYF
>.|few|TRBJ1-2|13|TRBV2
TGTGCCAGCAGTGAAGGCCAGGGTTTTGGCTACACCTTC
CASSEGQGFGYTF
>.|.|TRBJ2-3|18|TRBV21-1
TGTGCCAGCAGCAAAAGGATGGGGCGGGAGGGCCGCACAGATACGCAGTATTTT
CASSKRMGREGRTDTQYF
>.|.|TRBJ2-7|15|TRBV9
TGTGCCAGCAGCGTAGGAGTAGCGGCCTCCTACGAGCAGTACTTC
CASSVGVAASYEQYF
>TRBD2|.|TRBJ2-2|14|TRBV7-3
TGTGCCAGCAGCTTCACTAGCGACACCGGGGAGCTGTTTTTT
CASSFTSDTGELFF
>.|.|TRBJ2-1|17|TRBV13
TGTGCCAGCAGCGATCGGACCCGCTTTTTTCGTCACAATGAGCAGTTCTTC
CASSDRTRFFRHNEQFF
>TRBD2|.|TRBJ2-1|20|TRBV7-6
TGTGCCAGCAGCTTATTATTTGGACTAGCGTCCGAGAGCTCCTACAATGAGCAGTTCTTC
CASSLLFGLASESSYNEQFF
>TRBD1|.|TRBJ1-5|14|TRBV6-6
TGTGCCAGCACCCTGGGACAGGGGGCGAAGGCCCAGCATTTT
CASTLGQGAKAQHF
>TRBD1|.|TRBJ1-2|14|TRBV7-9
TGTGCCAGCAGACGACAGGGGGCGAATGATGGCTACACCTTC
CASRRQGANDGYTF
>.|.|TRBJ2-1|15|TRBV11-2
TGTGCCAGCAGCTTTACGGGGTACTCGGACAATGAGCAGTTCTTC
CASSFTGYSDNEQFF
>.|.|TRBJ2-5|14|TRBV6-5
TGTGCCAGCAGTTCCCGGACGGCGCAAGAGACCCAGTACTTC
CASSSRTAQETQYF
>.|.|TRBJ1-1|12|TRBV29-1
TGCAGCGTTGCCCGCGGTAACACTGAAGCTTTCTTT
CSVARGNTEAFF
>TRBD1|.|TRBJ1-3|17|TRBV14
TGTGCCAGCAGCCTTCGGACAGGGAAGTTGTCTGGAAACACCATATATTTT
CASSLRTGKLSGNTIYF
>.|.|TRBJ2-1|11|TRBV20-1
TGCAGTGCTAGAGGCAGCGATGAGCAGTTCTTC
CSARGSDEQFF
>TRBD2|few|TRBJ2-7|19|TRBV4-1
TGCGCCAGCAGCCAAGATAATTTCACTAGCGGGAGGCCGACCTACGAGCAGTACTTC
CASSQDNFTSGRPTYEQYF
>.|.|TRBJ1-4|16|TRBV27
TGTGCCAGCAGTTTATTTTCCGGAACGAGGGGAGAAAAACTGTTTTTT
CASSLFSGTRGEKLFF
>TRBD1|.|TRBJ2-7|14|TRBV6-1
TGTGCCAGCAGACCCGGGACAGGGAACCACGAGCAGTACTTC
CASRPGTGNHEQYF
>.|once|TRBJ1-1|14|TRBV5-1
TGCGCCAGCAAATTGGGGGAAGTGAACACTGAAGCTTTCTTT
CASKLGEVNTEAFF
>.|.|TRBJ2-4|15|TRBV28
TGTGCCAGCATGTCGGGGTTTTGGGCCAAAAACATTCAGTACTTC
CASMSGFWAKNIQYF